This T cell receptor (beta chain) was sequenced for a study of blood T cells in healthy people across ages. The people who gave samples were healthy Caucasians from Russia, aged roughly 6 to 100. Then a second PCR, running roughly 6 to 11 cycles, was carried out with a sample-barcoded 5' primer and a J-beta primer mix. Paired-end reads containing CDR3 totaled no fewer than 2.5 million for each sample. TCRdb used MiXCR to reprocess the 5' RACE reads, holding one entry per CDR3 protein. The data show some 1.4 million distinct CDR3 sequences, approximately 38% seen once. Remarks on this clonotype: The antigen remains unidentified.

Whole-study results and caveats: Long-lived donors exceeded aged donors in naive CD4+ cells and diversity.

The CDR3 spans 15 residues. The germline CDR1 and CDR2 sequences are SGHRS and YFSETQ. This TCR came from a woman aged 18-29 years in good health. Source material: blood. The chain carries TRBV5-1 and TRBJ2-4; TRBD1 agrees at 9 bases. The J call may be in error: the DNA end matches TRBJ2-7 better. CDR3 sequence reads: CASSLGDRDPDEQYF. The CDR3, as DNA: TGCGCCAGCAGCTTGGGGGACAGGGATCCGGACGAGCAGTACTTC.